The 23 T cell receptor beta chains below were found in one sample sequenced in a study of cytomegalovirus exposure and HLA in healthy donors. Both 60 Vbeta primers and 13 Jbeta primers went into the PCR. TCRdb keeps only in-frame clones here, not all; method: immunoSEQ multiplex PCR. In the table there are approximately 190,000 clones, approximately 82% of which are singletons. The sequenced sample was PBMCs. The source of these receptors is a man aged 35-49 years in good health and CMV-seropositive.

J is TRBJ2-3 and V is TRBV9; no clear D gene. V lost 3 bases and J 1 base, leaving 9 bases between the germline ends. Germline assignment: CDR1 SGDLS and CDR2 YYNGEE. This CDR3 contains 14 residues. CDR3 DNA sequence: TGTGCCAGCAGCGCCTTCACGGGCACAGATACGCAGTATTTT. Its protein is CASSAFTGTDTQYF. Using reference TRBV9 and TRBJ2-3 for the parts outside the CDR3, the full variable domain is DSGVTQTPKHLITATGQRVTLRCSPRSGDLSVYWYQQSLDQGLQFLIQYYNGEERAKGNILERFSAQQFPDLHSELNLSSLELGDSALYFCASSAFTGTDTQYFGPGTRLTVL.

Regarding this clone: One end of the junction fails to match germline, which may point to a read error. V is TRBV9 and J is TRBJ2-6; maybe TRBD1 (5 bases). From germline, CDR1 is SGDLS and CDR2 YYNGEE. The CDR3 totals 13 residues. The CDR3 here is CASQRAGANGLTF. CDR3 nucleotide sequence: TGTGCCAGTCAACGGGCTGGGGCCAACGGCCTGACTTTC.

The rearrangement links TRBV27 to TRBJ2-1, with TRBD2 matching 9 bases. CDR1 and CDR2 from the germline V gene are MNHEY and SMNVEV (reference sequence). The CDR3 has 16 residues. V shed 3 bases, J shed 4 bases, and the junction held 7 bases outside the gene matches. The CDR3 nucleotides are TGTGCCAGCAGTTTCCTTACAGCGGGAGGTTACAATGAGCAGTTCTTC. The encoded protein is CASSFLTAGGYNEQFF.

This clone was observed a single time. The CDR3 nucleotides read TGTGCCAGCAGCCTACTCCCTGGGACAGACACTGAAGCTTTCTTT. Translation gives CASSLLPGTDTEAFF. The genes are TRBV11-2 and TRBJ1-1; TRBD1 matches at 7 bases. Germline CDR1 SGHAT, CDR2 FQNNGV. V dropped 5 bases and J dropped 3; count of bases not matched to a gene: 9. This CDR3 contains 15 residues.

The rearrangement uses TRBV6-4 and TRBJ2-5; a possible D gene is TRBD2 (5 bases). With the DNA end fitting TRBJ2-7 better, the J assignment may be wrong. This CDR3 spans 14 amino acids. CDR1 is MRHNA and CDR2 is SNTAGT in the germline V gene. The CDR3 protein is CASTRTRSSYEQYF. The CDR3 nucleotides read TGTGCCAGCACCCGGACTCGGAGCTCCTACGAGCAGTACTTC.

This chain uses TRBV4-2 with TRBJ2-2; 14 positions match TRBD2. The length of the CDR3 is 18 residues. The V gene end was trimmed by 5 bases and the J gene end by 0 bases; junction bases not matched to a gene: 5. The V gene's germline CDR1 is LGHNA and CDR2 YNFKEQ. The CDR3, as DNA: TGTGCCAGCAGCTTTCCGGGACTAGCGGGAGCGAACACCGGGGAGCTGTTTTTT. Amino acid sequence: CASSFPGLAGANTGELFF.

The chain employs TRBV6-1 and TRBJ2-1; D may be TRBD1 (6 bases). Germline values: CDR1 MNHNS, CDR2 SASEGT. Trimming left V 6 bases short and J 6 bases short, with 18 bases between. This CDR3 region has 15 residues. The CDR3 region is CASRPDGTPGNEQFF. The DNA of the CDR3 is TGTGCCAGCAGACCCGACGGGACACCAGGCAATGAGCAGTTCTTC.

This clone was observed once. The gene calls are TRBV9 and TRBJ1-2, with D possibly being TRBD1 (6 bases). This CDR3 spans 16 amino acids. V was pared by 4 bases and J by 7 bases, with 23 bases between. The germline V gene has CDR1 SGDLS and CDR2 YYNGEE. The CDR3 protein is CASSRWGPGQGSGYTF. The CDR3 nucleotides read TGTGCCAGCAGCCGATGGGGTCCGGGACAAGGAAGTGGCTACACCTTC.

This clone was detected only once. CDR3 nucleotide sequence: TGTGCCAGCAGTTTGCAGCGCTCCTACAATGAGCAGTTCTTC. Residues: CASSLQRSYNEQFF. V usage is TRBV28 and J usage is TRBJ2-1; D is unclear. V was cut by 3 bases and J by 0 bases, with 6 bases left in between. The germline V gene has CDR1 MDHEN and CDR2 SYDVKM. The CDR3 spans 14 residues.

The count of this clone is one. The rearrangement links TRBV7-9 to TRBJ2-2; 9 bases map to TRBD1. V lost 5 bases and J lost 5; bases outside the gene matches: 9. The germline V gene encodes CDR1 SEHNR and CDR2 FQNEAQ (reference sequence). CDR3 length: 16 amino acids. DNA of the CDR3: TGTGCCAGCAGCCTCTTCCGGGACAGGGTTACCGGGGAGCTGTTTTTT. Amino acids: CASSLFRDRVTGELFF.

CDR3 coding DNA: TGTGCCAGCAGTTTAGTAGGCGGGAGGCTAGCTAGGGCAAACACCGGGGAGCTGTTTTTT. This translates into CASSLVGGRLARANTGELFF. The chain carries TRBV27 and TRBJ2-2; TRBD2 agrees at 8 bases. Germline V gene lookup returns CDR1 MNHEY and CDR2 SMNVEV (reference sequence). This CDR3 is 20 amino acids long. V trimming: 2 bases; J trimming: 2 bases; junction bases outside the gene matches: 16.

CDR3 sequence reads: CASSRGQADTGELFF. CDR3 DNA sequence: TGCGCCAGCAGCCGGGGACAGGCCGACACCGGGGAGCTGTTTTTT. The chain recombines TRBV5-1 with TRBJ2-2, with 8 bases that match TRBD1. V was clipped by 4 bases and J by 3 bases; unmatched bases: 5. The CDR3 is 15 residues long. The germline CDR1 and CDR2 sequences are SGHRS and YFSETQ. Based on the CDR3 plus reference TRBV5-1 and TRBJ2-2, the full variable domain is KAGVTQTPRYLIKTRGQQVTLSCSPISGHRSVSWYQQTPGQGLQFLFEYFSETQRNKGNFPGRFSGRQFSNSRSEMNVSTLELGDSALYLCASSRGQADTGELFFGEGSRLTVL.

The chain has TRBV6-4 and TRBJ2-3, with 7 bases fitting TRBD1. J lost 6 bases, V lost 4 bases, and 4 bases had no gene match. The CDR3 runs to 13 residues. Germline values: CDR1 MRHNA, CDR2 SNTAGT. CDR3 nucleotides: TGTGCCAGCAGTGCCACAGGGGTGGATACGCAGTATTTT. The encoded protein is CASSATGVDTQYF.

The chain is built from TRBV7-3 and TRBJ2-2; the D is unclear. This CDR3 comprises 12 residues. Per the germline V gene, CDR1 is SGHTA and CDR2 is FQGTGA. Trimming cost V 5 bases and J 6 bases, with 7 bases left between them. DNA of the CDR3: TGTGCCAGCAGCCCCTCGGCCGGGGAGCTGTTTTTT. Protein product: CASSPSAGELFF.

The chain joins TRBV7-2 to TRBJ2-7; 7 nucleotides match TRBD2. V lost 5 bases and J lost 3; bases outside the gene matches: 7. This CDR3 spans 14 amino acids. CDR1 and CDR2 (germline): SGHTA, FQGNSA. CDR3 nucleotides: TGTGCCAGCAGCCCGACTCTAGCGGACTACGAGCAGTACTTC. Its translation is CASSPTLADYEQYF. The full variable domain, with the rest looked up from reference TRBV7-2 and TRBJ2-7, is GAGVSQSPSNKVTEKGKDVELRCDPISGHTALYWYRQSLGQGLEFLIYFQGNSAPDKSGLPSDRFSAERTGGSVSTLTIQRTQQEDSAVYLCASSPTLADYEQYFGPGTRLTVT.

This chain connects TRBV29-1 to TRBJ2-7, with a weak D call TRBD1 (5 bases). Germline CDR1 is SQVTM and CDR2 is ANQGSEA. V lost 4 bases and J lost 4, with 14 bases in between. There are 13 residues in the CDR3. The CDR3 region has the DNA TGCAGCGTTGTCATTCGAGCAGGGTACGAGCAGTACTTC. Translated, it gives CSVVIRAGYEQYF.

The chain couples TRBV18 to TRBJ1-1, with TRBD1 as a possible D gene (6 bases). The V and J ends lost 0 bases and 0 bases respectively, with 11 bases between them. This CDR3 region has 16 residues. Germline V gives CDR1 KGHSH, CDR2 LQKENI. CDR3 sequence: CASSPPTGQMNTEAFF. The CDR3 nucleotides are TGTGCCAGCTCACCACCCACGGGACAAATGAACACTGAAGCTTTCTTT.

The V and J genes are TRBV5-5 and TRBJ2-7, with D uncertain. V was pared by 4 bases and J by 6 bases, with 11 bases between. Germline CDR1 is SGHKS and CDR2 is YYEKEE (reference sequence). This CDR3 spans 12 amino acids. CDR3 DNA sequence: TGTGCCAGCAGCCCCCTTTCCGGCGAGCAGTACTTC. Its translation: CASSPLSGEQYF. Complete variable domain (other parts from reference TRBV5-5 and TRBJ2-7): DAGVTQSPTHLIKTRGQQVTLRCSPISGHKSVSWYQQVLGQGPQFIFQYYEKEERGRGNFPDRFSARQFPNYSSELNVNALLLGDSALYLCASSPLSGEQYFGPGTRLTVT.

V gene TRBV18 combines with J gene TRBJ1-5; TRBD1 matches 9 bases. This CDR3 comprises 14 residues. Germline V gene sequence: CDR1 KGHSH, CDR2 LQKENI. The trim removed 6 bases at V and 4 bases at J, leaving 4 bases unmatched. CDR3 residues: CASSSGTGNQPQHF. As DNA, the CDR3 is TGTGCCAGCTCGTCCGGGACAGGGAATCAGCCCCAGCATTTT. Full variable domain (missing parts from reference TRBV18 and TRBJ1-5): NAGVMQNPRHLVRRRGQEARLRCSPMKGHSHVYWYRQLPEEGLKFMVYLQKENIIDESGMPKERFSAEFPKEGPSILRIQQVVRGDSAAYFCASSSGTGNQPQHFGDGTRLSIL.

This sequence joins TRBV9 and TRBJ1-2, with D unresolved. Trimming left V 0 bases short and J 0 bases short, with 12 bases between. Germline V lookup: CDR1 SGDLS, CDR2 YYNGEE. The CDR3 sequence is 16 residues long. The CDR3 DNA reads TGTGCCAGCAGCGTAGTTGGGCGGGGAGCTAACTATGGCTACACCTTC. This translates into CASSVVGRGANYGYTF.

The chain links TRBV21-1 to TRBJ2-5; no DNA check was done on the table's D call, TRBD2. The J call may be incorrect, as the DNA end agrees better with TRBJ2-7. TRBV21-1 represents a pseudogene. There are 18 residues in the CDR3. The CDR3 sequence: CASTYSKGLIRSSYEQYF. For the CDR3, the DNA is TGTGCCAGCACCTATAGTAAGGGACTGATAAGGAGCTCCTACGAGCAGTACTTC.

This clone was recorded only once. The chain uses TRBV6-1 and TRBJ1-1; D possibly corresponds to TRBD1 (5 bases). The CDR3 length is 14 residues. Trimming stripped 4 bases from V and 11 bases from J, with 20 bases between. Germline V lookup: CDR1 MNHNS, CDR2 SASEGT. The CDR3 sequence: CASSVRDGQRGAFF. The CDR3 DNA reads TGTGCCAGCAGTGTCCGGGACGGGCAACGGGGGGCTTTCTTT.

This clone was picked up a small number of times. CDR3 region: CSVGREDGYTF. CDR3 bases: TGCAGCGTTGGGAGGGAGGATGGCTACACCTTC. The chain joins TRBV29-1 to TRBJ1-2, with D unclear. V was pared by 4 bases and J by 6 bases, with 9 bases between. The germline gives CDR1 SQVTM, CDR2 ANQGSEA. The CDR3 consists of 11 residues. The entire variable domain, with the rest obtained from reference TRBV29-1 and TRBJ1-2, is as follows: SAVISQKPSRDICQRGTSLTIQCQVDSQVTMMFWYRQQPGQSLTLIATANQGSEATYESGFVIDKFPISRPNLTFSTLTVSNMSPEDSSIYLCSVGREDGYTFGSGTRLTVV.